Listed below are T cell receptor beta chains from one sample, sequenced in a study of graft-versus-host responses after intestinal transplantation. Only in-frame clones appear in the TCRdb table, and some are missing; sequencing was by immunoSEQ multiplex PCR. The data hold roughly 3,600 clones, with roughly 71% observed a single time. Material: ileum tissue, obtained 105 days after intestinal transplantation. The source of these receptors is a human patient who received an intestinal transplant, so some T cells may come from the graft donor. Both conserved end residues are part of each CDR3. A D gene is named only where the DNA matches it firmly. Expanded clones get a size class; other rows say once, few or many, or leave the size out.

CASSFGTASTGELFF | TGTGCCAGCAGCTTCGGTACTGCGAGCACCGGGGAGCTGTTTTTT | TRBJ2-2 | 15 | TRBV7-3 | . | once
CASSFGGLETQYF | TGTGCCAGCAGCTTTGGGGGGCTGGAGACCCAGTACTTC | TRBJ2-5 | 13 | TRBV7-7 | . | .
CASSLSAGGSYNEQFF | TGCGCCAGCAGCTTGTCAGCGGGAGGCTCCTACAATGAGCAGTTCTTC | TRBJ2-1 | 16 | TRBV5-1 | TRBD2 | few
CASSVLAGADTQYF | TGTGCCAGCAGCGTACTAGCGGGGGCAGATACGCAGTATTTT | TRBJ2-3 | 14 | TRBV9 | TRBD2 | .
CASSLWFRWAKGGYTF | TGTGCCAGCAGCTTATGGTTCAGATGGGCTAAAGGTGGCTACACCTTC | TRBJ1-2 | 16 | TRBV7-6 | . | .
CASSQRQGLREQYF | TGCGCCAGCAGCCAAAGACAGGGTTTACGGGAGCAGTACTTC | TRBJ2-7 | 14 | TRBV4-1 | TRBD1 | .
CASSEGLEGQTQYF | TGTGCCAGCAGTGAGGGACTAGAGGGGCAGACCCAGTACTTC | TRBJ2-5 | 14 | TRBV6-5 | TRBD2 | .
CASSAAGLAYEQYF | TGTGCCAGCAGCGCCGCCGGACTAGCCTACGAGCAGTACTTC | TRBJ2-7 | 14 | TRBV9 | TRBD2 | .
CASSERPQDTEQFF | TGTGCCAGCAGTGAAAGACCCCAGGATACTGAGCAGTTCTTC | TRBJ2-1 | 14 | TRBV2 | . | .
CASSFQRGGSNEQFF | TGTGCCAGCAGCTTCCAGCGGGGGGGCAGCAATGAGCAGTTCTTC | TRBJ2-1 | 15 | TRBV7-2 | TRBD2 | few
CAISETTGDSSPLHF | TGTGCCATCAGTGAGACGACAGGGGATAGTTCACCCCTCCACTTT | TRBJ1-6 | 15 | TRBV10-3 | TRBD1 | .
CASSPGQGEDTQYF | TGCGCCAGCAGCCCAGGACAAGGCGAGGATACGCAGTATTTT | TRBJ2-3 | 14 | TRBV5-1 | . | .
CASSSNSGGAVTGELFF | TGCGCCAGCAGCTCGAATAGCGGGGGGGCCGTCACCGGGGAGCTGTTTTTT | TRBJ2-2 | 17 | TRBV5-1 | TRBD2 | few
CASSQSGQPLKCTDTQYF | TGCGCCAGCAGTCAATCGGGACAGCCACTAAAGTGTACAGATACGCAGTATTTT | TRBJ2-3 | 18 | TRBV23-1 | TRBD1 | .
CASSPLGAGETQYF | TGTGCCAGCAGCCCCCTGGGGGCGGGGGAGACCCAGTACTTC | TRBJ2-5 | 14 | TRBV7-9 | . | .
CASSQTGDYGYTF | TGTGCCAGCAGCCAGACAGGGGACTATGGCTACACCTTC | TRBJ1-2 | 13 | TRBV5-6 | TRBD1 | .
CASSPSGGSGSEKLFF | TGTGCCAGCAGCCCCTCCGGGGGGTCTGGGAGCGAAAAACTGTTTTTT | TRBJ1-4 | 16 | TRBV13 | . | .
CASSLAGGIDQETQYF | TGTGCCAGCAGCTTGGCCGGGGGCATAGACCAAGAGACCCAGTACTTC | TRBJ2-5 | 16 | TRBV5-4 | . | .
CASRKDSLAKNIQYF | TGCGCCAGCAGAAAGGACTCTTTAGCCAAAAACATTCAGTACTTC | TRBJ2-4 | 15 | TRBV5-1 | . | few
CASSFPRGGVYEQYF | TGTGCCAGCAGTTTTCCCAGGGGGGGCGTGTACGAGCAGTACTTC | TRBJ2-7 | 15 | TRBV7-2 | . | once
CASSDNYPSSYNEQFF | TGTGCCAGCAGTGACAACTACCCGAGCTCCTACAATGAGCAGTTCTTC | TRBJ2-1 | 16 | TRBV6-4 | . | .
CASSSGGDGYTF | TGCGCCAGCAGTTCAGGGGGGGATGGCTACACCTTC | TRBJ1-2 | 12 | TRBV5-1 | TRBD1 | many
CATSRDLGPYEQYF | TGTGCCACCAGCAGAGATCTCGGCCCATACGAGCAGTACTTC | TRBJ2-7 | 14 | TRBV15 | . | .
CASSFVFELSYEQYF | TGTGCCAGCAGCTTTGTGTTCGAGCTCTCCTACGAGCAGTACTTC | TRBJ2-7 | 15 | TRBV7-2 | . | .
CASSSGGVTFF | TGTGCCAGTAGTTCCGGAGGGGTAACTTTCTTT | TRBJ1-1 | 11 | TRBV19 | . | .
CASSVTGRNEQYF | TGTGCCAGCAGTGTAACAGGGAGGAACGAGCAGTACTTC | TRBJ2-7 | 13 | TRBV27 | . | .
CAASGGSYNEQFF | TGCGCTGCTAGCGGGGGGTCCTACAATGAGCAGTTCTTC | TRBJ2-1 | 13 | TRBV10-2 | TRBD2 | large
CASSQVRDGGFYEQYF | TGCGCCAGCAGCCAAGTACGGGACGGCGGATTTTACGAGCAGTACTTC | TRBJ2-7 | 16 | TRBV4-1 | . | .
CAFRGGTVEAKNIQYF | TGTGCCTTTAGAGGGGGGACAGTGGAGGCCAAAAACATTCAGTACTTC | TRBJ2-4 | 16 | TRBV30 | . | .
CASSLKGQGATGANVLTF | TGTGCCAGCAGCTTAAAGGGGCAGGGGGCAACTGGGGCCAACGTCCTGACTTTC | TRBJ2-6 | 18 | TRBV7-3 | TRBD1 | .
CASTLQGHSGNTIYF | TGTGCCAGTACCCTACAGGGCCACTCTGGAAACACCATATATTTT | TRBJ1-3 | 15 | TRBV19 | . | .
CASSAQGETQYF | TGTGCCAGCAGCGCACAAGGGGAGACCCAGTACTTC | TRBJ2-5 | 12 | TRBV7-9 | . | .
CASSLGTPYNEQFF | TGTGCCAGCAGCCTCGGGACACCATACAATGAGCAGTTCTTC | TRBJ2-1 | 14 | TRBV5-8 | . | .
CASSPGLAGGWADTQYF | TGTGCCAGCAGCCCCGGACTAGCGGGGGGGTGGGCAGATACGCAGTATTTT | TRBJ2-3 | 17 | TRBV11-2 | TRBD2 | .
CASSLGDSYYEQYF | TGTGCCAGCAGCTTGGGGGACAGTTACTACGAGCAGTACTTC | TRBJ2-7 | 14 | TRBV5-5 | TRBD1 | once
CASSTSGGANEQFF | TGCGCCAGCAGTACTAGCGGGGGGGCTAATGAGCAGTTCTTC | TRBJ2-1 | 14 | TRBV10-1 | TRBD2 | .
CASSFRGWNTEAFF | TGTGCCAGCAGTTTCCGGGGCTGGAACACTGAAGCCTTCTTT | TRBJ1-1 | 14 | TRBV28 | . | .
CAIGTEGNQPQHF | TGTGCCATCGGGACAGAAGGAAATCAGCCCCAGCATTTT | TRBJ1-5 | 13 | TRBV10-3 | TRBD1 | .
CASRDLLAGGSYNEQFF | TGCGCCAGCCGCGACCTTCTAGCGGGAGGATCCTACAATGAGCAGTTCTTC | TRBJ2-1 | 17 | TRBV10-1 | TRBD2 | .
CASSLFTDTQYF | TGTGCCAGTAGTCTTTTCACAGATACGCAGTATTTT | TRBJ2-3 | 12 | TRBV19 | . | once
CASSQEGGSNEKLFF | TGTGCCAGCAGCCAAGAGGGGGGGAGTAATGAAAAACTGTTTTTT | TRBJ1-4 | 15 | TRBV4-2 | . | .
CASSPPGGQPQHF | TGCGCCAGCAGCCCCCCAGGCGGTCAGCCCCAGCATTTT | TRBJ1-5 | 13 | TRBV4-1 | . | .
CASRGGTGDNYGYTF | TGTGCCAGCAGAGGAGGGACAGGGGATAACTATGGCTACACCTTC | TRBJ1-2 | 15 | TRBV6-1 | TRBD1 | .
CASSSRDRGRYEQYF | TGTGCCAGCAGTTCCCGGGACAGGGGGCGCTACGAGCAGTACTTC | TRBJ2-7 | 15 | TRBV6-6 | TRBD1 | .
CASSGMDTEAFF | TGTGCCAGCAGTGGCATGGACACTGAAGCTTTCTTT | TRBJ1-1 | 12 | TRBV25-1 | . | .
CASSIWTLVSNEQFF | TGTGCCAGTAGTATATGGACATTGGTATCCAATGAGCAGTTCTTC | TRBJ2-1 | 15 | TRBV19 | . | once
CASSDSGANVLTF | TGTGCCAGCAGTGACAGTGGGGCCAACGTCCTGACTTTC | TRBJ2-6 | 13 | TRBV6-4 | . | .
CASSQGLGIYNEQFF | TGTGCCAGCAGCCAAGGACTCGGGATCTACAATGAGCAGTTCTTC | TRBJ2-1 | 15 | TRBV14 | . | .
CASSLTGHQPQHF | TGTGCCAGCAGCTTGACTGGGCACCAGCCCCAGCATTTT | TRBJ1-5 | 13 | TRBV5-6 | . | .
CASSQRPNYGYTF | TGTGCCAGCAGCCAACGACCTAACTATGGCTACACCTTC | TRBJ1-2 | 13 | TRBV14 | . | .
CASSLKTGGVPSYNEQFF | TGCGCCAGCAGCCTAAAGACAGGGGGCGTCCCCTCCTACAATGAGCAGTTCTTC | TRBJ2-1 | 18 | TRBV4-1 | TRBD1 | .
CASPRHPARACLYEQYF | TGTGCCAGCCCCCGCCATCCGGCGCGGGCCTGCCTCTACGAGCAGTACTTC | TRBJ2-7 | 17 | TRBV18 | . | .
CASSYLTGGSYNEQFF | TGTGCCAGCAGTTACTTGACAGGGGGCTCCTACAATGAGCAGTTCTTC | TRBJ2-1 | 16 | TRBV6-5 | TRBD1 | .
CASIGLRGGGETQYF | TGTGCCAGCATTGGACTCCGGGGTGGGGGTGAGACCCAGTACTTC | TRBJ2-5 | 15 | TRBV2 | . | .